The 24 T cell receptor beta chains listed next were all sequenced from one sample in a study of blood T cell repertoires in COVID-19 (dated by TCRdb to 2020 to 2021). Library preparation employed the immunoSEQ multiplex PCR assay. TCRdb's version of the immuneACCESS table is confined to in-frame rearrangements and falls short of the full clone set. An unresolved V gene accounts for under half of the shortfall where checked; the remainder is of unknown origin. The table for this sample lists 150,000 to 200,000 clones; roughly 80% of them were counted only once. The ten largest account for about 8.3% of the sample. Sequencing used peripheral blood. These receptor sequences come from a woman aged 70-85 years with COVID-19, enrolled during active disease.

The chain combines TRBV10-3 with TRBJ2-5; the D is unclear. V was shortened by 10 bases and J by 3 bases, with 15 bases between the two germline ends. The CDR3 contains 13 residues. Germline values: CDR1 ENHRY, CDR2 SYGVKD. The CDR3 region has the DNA TGTGCCACCCTAGGCGTGAAGAAAGAGACCCAGTACTTC. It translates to CATLGVKKETQYF.

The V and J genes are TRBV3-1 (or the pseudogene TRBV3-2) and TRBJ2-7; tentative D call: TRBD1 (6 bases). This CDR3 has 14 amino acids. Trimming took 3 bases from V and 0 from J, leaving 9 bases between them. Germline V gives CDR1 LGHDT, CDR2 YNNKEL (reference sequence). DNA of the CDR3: TGTGCCAGCAGCCATGGGGGCCTCTCCTACGAGCAGTACTTC. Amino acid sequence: CASSHGGLSYEQYF.

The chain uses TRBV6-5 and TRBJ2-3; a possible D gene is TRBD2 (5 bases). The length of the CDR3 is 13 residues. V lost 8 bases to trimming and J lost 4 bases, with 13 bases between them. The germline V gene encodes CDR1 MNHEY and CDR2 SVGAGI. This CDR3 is CASSRGAADTQYF. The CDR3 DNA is TGTGCCAGCTCCCGGGGAGCGGCAGATACGCAGTATTTT.

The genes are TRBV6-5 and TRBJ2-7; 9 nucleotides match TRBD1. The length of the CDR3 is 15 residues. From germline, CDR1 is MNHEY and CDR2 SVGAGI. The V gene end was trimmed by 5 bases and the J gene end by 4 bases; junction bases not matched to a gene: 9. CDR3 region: CASSRTGTGMYEQYF. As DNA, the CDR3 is TGTGCCAGCAGTAGAACCGGGACAGGGATGTACGAGCAGTACTTC.

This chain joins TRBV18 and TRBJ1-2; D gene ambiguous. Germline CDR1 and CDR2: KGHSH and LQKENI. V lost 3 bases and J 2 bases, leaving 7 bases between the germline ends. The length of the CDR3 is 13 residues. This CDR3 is CASSPGGNYGYTF. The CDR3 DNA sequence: TGTGCCAGCTCACCGGGAGGGAACTATGGCTACACCTTC.

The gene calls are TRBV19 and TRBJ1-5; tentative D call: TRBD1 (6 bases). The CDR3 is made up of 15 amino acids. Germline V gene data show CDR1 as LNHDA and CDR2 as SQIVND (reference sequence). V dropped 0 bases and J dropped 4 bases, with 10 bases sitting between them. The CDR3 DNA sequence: TGTGCCAGTAGTATAGACCCCGACAGGAATCAGCCCCAGCATTTT. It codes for CASSIDPDRNQPQHF.

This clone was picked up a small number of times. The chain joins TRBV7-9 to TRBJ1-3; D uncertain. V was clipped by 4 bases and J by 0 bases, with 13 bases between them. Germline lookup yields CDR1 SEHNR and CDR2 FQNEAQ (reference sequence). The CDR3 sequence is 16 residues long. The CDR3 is CASSSWTGVSGNTIYF. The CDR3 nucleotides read TGTGCCAGCAGCTCATGGACCGGGGTCTCTGGAAACACCATATATTTT.

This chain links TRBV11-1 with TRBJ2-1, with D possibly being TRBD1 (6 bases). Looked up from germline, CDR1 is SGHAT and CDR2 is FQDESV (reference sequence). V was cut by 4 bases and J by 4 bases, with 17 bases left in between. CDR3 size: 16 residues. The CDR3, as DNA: TGTGCCAGCAGCTCCGATCAGGGGCGACTATACAATGAGCAGTTCTTC. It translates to CASSSDQGRLYNEQFF. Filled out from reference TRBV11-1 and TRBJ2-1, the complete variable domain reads EAEVAQSPRYKITEKSQAVAFWCDPISGHATLYWYRQILGQGPELLVQFQDESVVDDSQLPKDRFSAERLKGVDSTLKIQPAELGDSAMYLCASSSDQGRLYNEQFFGPGTRLTVL.

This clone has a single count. The CDR3 is CASRVDAEVGWIEQFF. The CDR3 DNA sequence: TGTGCCAGCAGGGTTGACGCGGAAGTGGGTTGGATTGAGCAGTTCTTC. This chain connects TRBV27 to TRBJ2-1; D is undetermined. Looked up from germline, CDR1 is MNHEY and CDR2 is SMNVEV (reference sequence). The CDR3 totals 16 residues. Trimming cost V 6 bases and J 9 bases, with 24 bases left between them.

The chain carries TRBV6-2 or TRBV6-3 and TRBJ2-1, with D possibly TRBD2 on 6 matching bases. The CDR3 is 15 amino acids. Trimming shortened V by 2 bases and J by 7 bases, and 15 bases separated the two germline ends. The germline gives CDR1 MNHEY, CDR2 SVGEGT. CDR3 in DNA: TGTGCCAGCAGTTACCTGGGACTCCAAGGGAATGAGCAGTTCTTC. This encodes CASSYLGLQGNEQFF.

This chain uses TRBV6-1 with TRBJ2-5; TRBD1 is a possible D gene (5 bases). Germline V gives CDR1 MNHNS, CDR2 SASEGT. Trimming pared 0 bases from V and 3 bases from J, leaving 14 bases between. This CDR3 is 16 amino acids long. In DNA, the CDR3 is TGTGCCAGCAGTGAAGCGCTTCCAGGGCTAAAAGAGACCCAGTACTTC. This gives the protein CASSEALPGLKETQYF.

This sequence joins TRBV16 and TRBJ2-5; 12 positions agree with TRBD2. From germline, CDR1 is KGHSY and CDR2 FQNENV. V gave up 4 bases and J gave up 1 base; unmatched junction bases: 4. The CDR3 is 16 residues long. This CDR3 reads CASSPGLAGIQETQYF. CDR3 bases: TGTGCCAGCAGCCCGGGACTAGCGGGTATCCAAGAGACCCAGTACTTC. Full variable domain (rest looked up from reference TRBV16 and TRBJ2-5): GEEVAQTPKHLVRGEGQKAKLYCAPIKGHSYVFWYQQVLKNEFKFLISFQNENVFDETGMPKERFSAKCLPNSPCSLEIQATKLEDSAVYFCASSPGLAGIQETQYFGPGTRLLVL.

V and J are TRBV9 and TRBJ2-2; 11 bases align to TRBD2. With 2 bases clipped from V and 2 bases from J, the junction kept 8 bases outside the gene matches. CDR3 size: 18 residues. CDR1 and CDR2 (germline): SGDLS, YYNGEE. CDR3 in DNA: TGTGCCAGCAGCGTCCGTACTAGCGGGAGCAGCAACACCGGGGAGCTGTTTTTT. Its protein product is CASSVRTSGSSNTGELFF.

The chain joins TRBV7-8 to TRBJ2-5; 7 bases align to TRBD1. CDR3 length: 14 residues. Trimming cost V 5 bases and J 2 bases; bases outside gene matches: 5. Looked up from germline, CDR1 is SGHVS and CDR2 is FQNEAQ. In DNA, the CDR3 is TGTGCCAGCAGCCAAGGGACAGCACAAGAGACCCAGTACTTC. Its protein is CASSQGTAQETQYF.

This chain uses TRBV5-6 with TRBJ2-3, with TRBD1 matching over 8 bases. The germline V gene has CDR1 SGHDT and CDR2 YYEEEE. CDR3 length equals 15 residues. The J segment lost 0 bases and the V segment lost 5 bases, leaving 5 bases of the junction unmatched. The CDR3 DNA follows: TGTGCCAGCAGTAAAACAGGGGGAAGCACAGATACGCAGTATTTT. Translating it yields CASSKTGGSTDTQYF.

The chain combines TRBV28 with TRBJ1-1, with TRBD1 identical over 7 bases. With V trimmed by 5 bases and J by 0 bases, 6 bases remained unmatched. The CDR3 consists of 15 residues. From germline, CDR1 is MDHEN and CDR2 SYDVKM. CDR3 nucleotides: TGTGCCAGCAGTGCCCGACAGGGATTGAACACTGAAGCTTTCTTT. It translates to CASSARQGLNTEAFF.

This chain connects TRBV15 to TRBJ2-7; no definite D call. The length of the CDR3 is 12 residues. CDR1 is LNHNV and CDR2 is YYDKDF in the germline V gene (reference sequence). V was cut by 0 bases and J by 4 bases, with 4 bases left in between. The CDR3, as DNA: TGTGCCACCAGCAGAGATGAGTACGAGCAGTACTTC. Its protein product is CATSRDEYEQYF. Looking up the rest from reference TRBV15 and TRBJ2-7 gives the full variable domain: DAMVIQNPRYQVTQFGKPVTLSCSQTLNHNVMYWYQQKSSQAPKLLFHYYDKDFNNEADTPDNFQSRRPNTSFCFLDIRSPGLGDTAMYLCATSRDEYEQYFGPGTRLTVT.

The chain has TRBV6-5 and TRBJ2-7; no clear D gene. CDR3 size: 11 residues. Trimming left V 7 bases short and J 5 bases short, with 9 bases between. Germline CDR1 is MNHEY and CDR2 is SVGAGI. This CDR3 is CASTRRDEQYF. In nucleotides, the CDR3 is TGTGCCAGCACCCGACGGGACGAGCAGTACTTC.

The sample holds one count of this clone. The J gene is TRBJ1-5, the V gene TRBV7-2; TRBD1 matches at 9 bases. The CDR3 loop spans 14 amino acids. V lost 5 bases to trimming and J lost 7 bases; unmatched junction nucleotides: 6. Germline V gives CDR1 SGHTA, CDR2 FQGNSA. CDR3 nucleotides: TGTGCCAGCAGCAACACAGGGGGCAGCCAGCCCCAGCATTTT. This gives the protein CASSNTGGSQPQHF.

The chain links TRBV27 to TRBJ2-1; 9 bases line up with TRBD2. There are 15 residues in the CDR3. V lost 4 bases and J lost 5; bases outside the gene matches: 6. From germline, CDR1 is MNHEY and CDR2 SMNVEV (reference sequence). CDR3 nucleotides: TGTGCCAGCAGTTCCAGCGGGAGGTTAGACAATGAGCAGTTCTTC. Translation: CASSSSGRLDNEQFF.

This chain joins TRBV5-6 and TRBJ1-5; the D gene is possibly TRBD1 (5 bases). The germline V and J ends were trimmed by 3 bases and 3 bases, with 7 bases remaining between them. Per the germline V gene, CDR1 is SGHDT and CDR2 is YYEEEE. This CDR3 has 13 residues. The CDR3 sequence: CASSWGDNQPQHF. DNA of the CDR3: TGTGCCAGCAGCTGGGGGGACAATCAGCCCCAGCATTTT.

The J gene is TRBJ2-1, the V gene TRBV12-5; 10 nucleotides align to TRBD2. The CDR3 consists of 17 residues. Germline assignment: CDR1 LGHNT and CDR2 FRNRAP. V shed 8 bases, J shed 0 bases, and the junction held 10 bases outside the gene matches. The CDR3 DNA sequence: TGTGCTAGTAGGCTAGCGGGAGAAAATAGCTCCTACAATGAGCAGTTCTTC. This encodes CASRLAGENSSYNEQFF.

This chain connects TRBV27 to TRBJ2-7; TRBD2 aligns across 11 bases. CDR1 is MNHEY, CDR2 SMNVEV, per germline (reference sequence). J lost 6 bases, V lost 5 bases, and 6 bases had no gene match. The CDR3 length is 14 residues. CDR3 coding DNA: TGTGCCAGCAGTCGACTAGCGGGACTTGCCGAGCAGTACTTC. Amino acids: CASSRLAGLAEQYF.

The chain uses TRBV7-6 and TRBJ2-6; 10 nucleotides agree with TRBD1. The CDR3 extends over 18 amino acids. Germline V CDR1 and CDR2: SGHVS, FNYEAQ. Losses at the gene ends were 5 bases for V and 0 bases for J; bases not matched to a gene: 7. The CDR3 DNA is TGTGCCAGCAGCCCTCGGACAGGGGGATTCTCTGGGGCCAACGTCCTGACTTTC. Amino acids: CASSPRTGGFSGANVLTF.